These T cell receptor beta chains were read from a single sample in a study of blood T cells in healthy people across ages. One entry per CDR3 protein, called by TCRdb with MiXCR from the 5' RACE reads. The sample records some 790,000 distinct CDR3 sequences, roughly 26% being singletons. Sequenced: blood. These receptors were obtained from a woman at least 80 years old in good health. The CDR3 runs from the conserved cysteine through the conserved F or W. The order of the fields is J gene, D gene, clone size, V gene, CDR3 DNA, CDR3 protein. D genes are given only for firm matches. Clone size is given for some rows only: seen once, a few or many times, or a class if the clone is expanded.

TRBJ2-3,TRBD2,many,TRBV7-2,TGTGCCAGCAGCTTAGACTACCCCCGGGGGGCAGATACGCAGTATTTT,CASSLDYPRGADTQYF
TRBJ2-3,NA,NA,TRBV7-2,TGTGCCAGCAGCTTATTTGGATTTGAAGATACGCAGTATTTT,CASSLFGFEDTQYF
TRBJ2-5,TRBD1,many,TRBV29-1,TGCAGCGCTAGGGCCGGACAGGGGGAGACCCAGTACTTC,CSARAGQGETQYF
TRBJ2-7,NA,NA,TRBV20-1,TGCAGTGCTAGAGTCCAGGGCCTTCTGTCGTACGAGCAGTACTTC,CSARVQGLLSYEQYF
TRBJ1-5,TRBD1,NA,TRBV28,TGTGCCAGCAGTTCTGCGACAGGGAGTAATCAGCCCCAGCATTTT,CASSSATGSNQPQHF
TRBJ2-1,NA,many,TRBV18,TGTGCCAGCTCACTCGGACCCGGGGGTGAGCAGTTCTTC,CASSLGPGGEQFF
TRBJ2-7,TRBD1,NA,TRBV5-1,TGCGCCAGCAGGTTGGATGGGACAGGGTACGACGAGCAGTACTTC,CASRLDGTGYDEQYF
TRBJ2-7,NA,many,TRBV5-1,TGCGCCAGCAGCTTAGGGAGCGACGAGCAGTACTTC,CASSLGSDEQYF
TRBJ1-1,NA,NA,TRBV7-2,TGTGCCAGCAGCCGAATGAACACTGAAGCTTTCTTT,CASSRMNTEAFF
TRBJ2-7,TRBD1,NA,TRBV12-3/TRBV12-4,TGTGCCAGCAGTTACCGGGACAGCCTCTCCTACGAGCAGTACTTC,CASSYRDSLSYEQYF
TRBJ2-7,TRBD2,many,TRBV29-1,TGCAGCGTTGAAATGGGACTAGCGGGGGGCTACGAGCAGTACTTC,CSVEMGLAGGYEQYF
TRBJ2-7,NA,NA,TRBV20-1,TGCAGTGCTACCTCGGGGCTGGTGAGCTCCTACGAGCAGTACTTC,CSATSGLVSSYEQYF
TRBJ1-5,NA,NA,TRBV4-1,TGCGCCAGCAGCGCCGACAGAAATAGCAATCAGCCCCAGCATTTT,CASSADRNSNQPQHF
TRBJ2-1,TRBD2,NA,TRBV5-1,TGCGCCAGCAGGGACCAAAGGACTAGCGGGGGCCGAGATCGGGATGAGCAGTTCTTC,CASRDQRTSGGRDRDEQFF
TRBJ2-5,TRBD2,once,TRBV12-3/TRBV12-4,TGTGCCAGCAGACGAAGCGGGGCGGGAGAGACCCAGTACTTC,CASRRSGAGETQYF
TRBJ1-1,NA,NA,TRBV7-9,TGTGCCAGCAGCCGAGAAAGGGGCACTGAAGCTTTCTTT,CASSRERGTEAFF
TRBJ2-7,TRBD1,few,TRBV6-5,TGTGCCAGCGTTATGGACAGGGGAGTACCTCAGTCCTCCTACGAGCAGTACTTC,CASVMDRGVPQSSYEQYF
TRBJ2-3,NA,NA,TRBV7-9,TGTGCCAGCAACCTAGTGGGGGGCCGGGGAGATACGCAGTATTTT,CASNLVGGRGDTQYF
TRBJ1-1,TRBD1,NA,TRBV5-1,TGCGCCAGCAGCACTCAGGGACAGGGCGGGACTGAAGCTTTCTTT,CASSTQGQGGTEAFF
TRBJ1-4,TRBD1,few,TRBV2,TGTGCCAGCCGGGACAGGACAACTAATGAAAAACTGTTTTTT,CASRDRTTNEKLFF
TRBJ2-7,TRBD2,once,TRBV4-1,TGCGCCAGCAGCCAAGATAAAGCGGGGACTACTCTACGAACCTACGAGCAGTACTTC,CASSQDKAGTTLRTYEQYF
TRBJ2-7,NA,many,TRBV2,TGTGCCAGCAACATGGTCTACGAGCAGTACTTC,CASNMVYEQYF
TRBJ2-7,TRBD1,NA,TRBV6-2/TRBV6-3,TGTGCCAGCAGTTATGAGACAGGGGTCTCTAGTACCTACGAGCAGTACTTC,CASSYETGVSSTYEQYF
TRBJ1-1,NA,NA,TRBV30,TGTGCCTGGGGGGGGACGGTGCAACGTTGGGGTAACACTGAAGCTTTCTTT,CAWGGTVQRWGNTEAFF
TRBJ1-2,TRBD1,few,TRBV20-1,TGCAGTGCACTGCCACTATCTAGAGGGGGCCACTTAGGAGGCTACACCTTC,CSALPLSRGGHLGGYTF
TRBJ1-2,NA,few,TRBV6-2/TRBV6-3,TGTGCCAGCAGTCCACCCCCCGGGAGCTATGGCTACACCTTC,CASSPPPGSYGYTF
TRBJ2-3,TRBD2,few,TRBV4-1,TGCGCCAGCAGCCAAGAACCCACTAGCGGGGGAGGAGATACGCAGTATTTT,CASSQEPTSGGGDTQYF
TRBJ2-5,NA,few,TRBV6-5,TGTGCCAGCAGTTACGAGGGTTTAAGACGAGAGACCCAGTACTTC,CASSYEGLRRETQYF
TRBJ1-2,TRBD1,few,TRBV6-2/TRBV6-3,TGTGCCAGCAGTTACCCGACAGGGGCAACATCTAACTATGGCTACACCTTC,CASSYPTGATSNYGYTF
TRBJ2-2,NA,NA,TRBV27,TGTGCCAGCAGTTCATCTCGGGACCTCCGGGGCACCGGGGAGCTGTTTTTT,CASSSSRDLRGTGELFF
TRBJ2-6,NA,once,TRBV7-2,TGTGCCAGCAGCAAGGGACCGCCTCTCTCTGGGGCCAACGTCCTGACTTTC,CASSKGPPLSGANVLTF
TRBJ2-5,NA,NA,TRBV12-3/TRBV12-4,TGTGCCAGCAGTGGGGAGGACCGGGCCCAAGAGACCCAGTACTTC,CASSGEDRAQETQYF
TRBJ2-2,NA,NA,TRBV20-1,TGCAGTGCCAGGGCCGGAAAGAACACCGGGGAGCTGTTTTTT,CSARAGKNTGELFF
TRBJ1-5,TRBD1,many,TRBV5-1,TGCGCCAGCAGCTTGGGGACAGGCGATGATAGCAATCAGCCCCAGCATTTT,CASSLGTGDDSNQPQHF
TRBJ2-3,TRBD1,many,TRBV27,TGTGCCAGCAGTATCGGGACAGTTACAGATACGCAGTATTTT,CASSIGTVTDTQYF
TRBJ2-3,NA,NA,TRBV7-8,TGTGCCAGCAGCTTAGTAGGCGGGGATTGGGCAGATACGCAGTATTTT,CASSLVGGDWADTQYF
TRBJ2-3,NA,NA,TRBV12-3/TRBV12-4,TGTGCCAGCAGTCATCGGGTGGGAGCAGATGTGCAGTATTTT,CASSHRVGADVQYF
TRBJ2-5,TRBD1,many,TRBV20-1,TGCAGTGCTAGAGGGACAGGGGTTAACCAAGAGACCCAGTACTTC,CSARGTGVNQETQYF
TRBJ1-2,TRBD1,many,TRBV12-3/TRBV12-4,TGTGCCAGCAGGGGACAGGGGGACTATGGCTACACCTTC,CASRGQGDYGYTF
TRBJ2-3,TRBD1,many,TRBV6-5,TGTGCCAGCACCGAGGGGGGGACAGGGGGCGGTACGCAGTATTTT,CASTEGGTGGGTQYF